This is a list of T cell receptor beta chains from one sample in a study of control samples from healthy donors and cancer patients. Here immunoSEQ multiplex PCR was the method, and the copy in TCRdb shows in-frame clones only, minus some. The sample lists some 130,000 clones, about 95% occurring once. The sequencing input was blood. The receptors come from a man aged 30 to 45 in good health. CDR3s include the opening cysteine and the closing phenylalanine or tryptophan. A D gene is named only where the DNA matches it firmly. Only part of the rows carry a size: once, few, many, or a class if the clone is expanded.

.	TRBV9	TRBJ1-1	.	CASSVGRELNTEAFF	TGTGCCAGCAGCGTAGGCCGGGAGCTTAACACTGAAGCTTTCTTT
.	TRBV12-3/TRBV12-4	TRBJ2-3	.	CANSDRITDTQYF	TGTGCCAACAGTGACAGGATCACAGATACGCAGTATTTT
TRBD2	TRBV4-1	TRBJ2-3	.	CASSLLAGGRVLTDTQYF	TGCGCCAGCAGCCTTTTAGCGGGGGGGCGTGTTTTAACAGATACGCAGTATTTT
.	TRBV18	TRBJ2-7	.	CASSPPIQPYEQYF	TGTGCCAGCTCACCACCGATACAGCCCTACGAGCAGTACTTC
.	TRBV5-1	TRBJ1-2	.	CASSLDGADYGYTF	TGCGCCAGCAGCTTGGATGGGGCGGACTATGGCTACACCTTC
.	TRBV6-1	TRBJ2-6	.	CASSEARAGANVLTF	TGTGCCAGCAGTGAAGCGCGGGCTGGGGCCAACGTCCTGACTTTC
.	TRBV27	TRBJ1-2	.	CASSFAGGYGYTF	TGTGCCAGCAGTTTTGCTGGTGGGTATGGCTACACCTTC
TRBD1	TRBV4-1	TRBJ2-7	.	CASSPRQGLEEQYF	TGCGCCAGCAGCCCCCGACAGGGTTTAGAAGAGCAGTACTTC
TRBD1	TRBV5-1	TRBJ2-3	.	CASSRAGTGGRGTDTQYF	TGCGCCAGCAGCCGGGCTGGGACAGGGGGAAGAGGGACAGATACGCAGTATTTT
.	TRBV27	TRBJ1-1	.	CASSERGYTEAFF	TGTGCCAGCAGTGAAAGGGGGTACACTGAAGCTTTCTTT
.	TRBV19	TRBJ1-5	.	CASKSQINQPQHF	TGTGCCAGTAAAAGTCAAATCAATCAGCCCCAGCATTTT
.	TRBV29-1	TRBJ2-7	.	CSVERGGRNNEQYF	TGCAGCGTTGAAAGGGGGGGGCGGAATAACGAGCAGTACTTC
TRBD1	TRBV7-9	TRBJ1-2	.	CASSLGQGFDYGYTF	TGTGCCAGCAGCTTAGGACAGGGGTTTGACTATGGCTACACCTTC
.	TRBV7-2	TRBJ2-1	.	CASSPDISSYNEQFF	TGTGCCAGCAGCCCCGATATTAGCTCCTACAATGAGCAGTTCTTC
TRBD1	TRBV7-9	TRBJ2-2	.	CASSTWTGGPGELFF	TGTGCCAGCAGCACGTGGACAGGGGGGCCCGGGGAGCTGTTTTTT
.	TRBV28	TRBJ1-3	.	CASRAAGNTIYF	TGTGCCTCCAGGGCTGCTGGAAACACCATATATTTT
.	TRBV30	TRBJ2-1	.	CAWTSSVGNEQFF	TGTGCCTGGACTAGCTCGGTGGGTAATGAGCAGTTCTTC
TRBD1	TRBV4-1	TRBJ1-1	.	CASSFPRGLTEAFF	TGCGCCAGCAGCTTTCCCAGGGGGCTTACTGAAGCTTTCTTT
.	TRBV12-3/TRBV12-4	TRBJ1-5	.	CASSLGNQPQHF	TGTGCCAGCAGTTTGGGCAATCAGCCCCAGCATTTT
TRBD1	TRBV19	TRBJ1-5	.	CASSFPGQGEHF	TGTGCCAGTAGTTTCCCGGGACAGGGAGAGCATTTT
.	TRBV27	TRBJ1-2	.	CASRTPPYGYTF	TGTGCCAGCAGGACACCGCCATATGGCTACACCTTC
TRBD2	TRBV13	TRBJ2-1	.	CASSLAVAGASSNEQFF	TGTGCCAGCAGCTTGGCCGTAGCGGGGGCGTCTTCGAATGAGCAGTTCTTC
.	TRBV4-1	TRBJ1-2	.	CASSLEPGKPYGYTF	TGCGCCAGCAGCCTCGAACCAGGGAAACCGTATGGCTACACCTTC
TRBD1	TRBV7-2	TRBJ1-1	.	CASSLVPGGGSEAFF	TGTGCCAGCAGCTTAGTGCCAGGGGGAGGTTCTGAAGCTTTCTTT
TRBD2	TRBV27	TRBJ2-1	.	CASITSGTSGGIRYNEQFF	TGTGCCAGCATCACGTCCGGGACTAGCGGGGGGATACGGTACAATGAGCAGTTCTTC
.	TRBV5-5	TRBJ1-5	.	CASSLGGYSNQPQHF	TGTGCCAGCAGCTTGGGGGGGTATAGCAATCAGCCCCAGCATTTT
TRBD2	TRBV19	TRBJ2-3	.	CASSPSGGATDTQYF	TGTGCCAGTAGTCCCAGCGGGGGGGCCACAGATACGCAGTATTTT
.	TRBV19	TRBJ2-2	.	CASTRGDYTGELFF	TGTGCCAGCACCCGGGGCGATTACACCGGGGAGCTGTTTTTT
TRBD1	TRBV7-2	TRBJ1-6	.	CASSYFPGQGGSPLHF	TGTGCCAGCAGCTACTTTCCCGGACAGGGGGGCTCACCCCTCCACTTT
.	TRBV10-2	TRBJ1-2	.	CASSATGGYGYTF	TGCGCCAGCAGCGCGACAGGAGGTTATGGCTACACCTTC
.	TRBV4-1	TRBJ2-3	once	CASSLGGAGTDTQYF	TGCGCCAGCAGCCTTGGGGGGGCCGGAACGGATACGCAGTATTTT
.	TRBV5-6	TRBJ1-2	.	CASSLTGGKGGYTF	TGTGCCAGCAGCTTGACGGGGGGTAAAGGGGGCTACACCTTC
.	TRBV4-1	TRBJ2-2	once	CASSQDPDSWVGELFF	TGCGCCAGCAGCCAAGATCCGGACAGTTGGGTCGGGGAGCTGTTTTTT
.	TRBV29-1	TRBJ1-2	.	CSVETAGAGGYTF	TGCAGCGTTGAAACGGCAGGGGCAGGTGGCTACACCTTC
.	TRBV24-1	TRBJ1-2	.	CATSDFSRIGGYTF	TGTGCCACCAGTGATTTTAGCAGGATAGGCGGCTACACCTTC
.	TRBV21-1	TRBJ1-5	.	CASTATRGRSNQPQHF	TGTGCCAGCACCGCAACCCGGGGTAGGAGCAATCAGCCCCAGCATTTT
.	TRBV28	TRBJ1-4	.	CASSLKGGSGEKLFF	TGTGCCAGCAGTCTAAAGGGGGGATCGGGTGAAAAACTGTTTTTT
TRBD1	TRBV27	TRBJ1-1	.	CASRKEGARTEAFF	TGTGCCAGCAGAAAAGAGGGGGCCCGAACTGAAGCTTTCTTT
.	TRBV6-5	TRBJ2-7	.	CASSYSDSPPYEQYF	TGTGCCAGCAGTTACTCGGACAGCCCCCCCTACGAGCAGTACTTC
.	TRBV10-2	TRBJ2-7	.	CASSESISGNSEQYF	TGCGCCAGCAGTGAGTCGATCAGTGGGAACAGCGAGCAGTACTTC
TRBD1	TRBV7-9	TRBJ1-6	.	CASSLRSGTGKGTSPLHF	TGTGCCAGCAGCTTAAGGAGTGGGACAGGGAAGGGTACTTCACCCCTCCACTTT
.	TRBV6-6	TRBJ1-1	.	CASSYSPWDSEAFF	TGTGCCAGCAGTTATTCTCCGTGGGATTCTGAAGCTTTCTTT
TRBD1	TRBV18	TRBJ1-2	.	CASSPGTGSYGYTF	TGTGCCAGCTCACCAGGGACAGGGTCCTATGGCTACACCTTC
.	TRBV7-8	TRBJ1-1	once	CASSLPRDFPNTEAFF	TGTGCCAGCAGCTTACCTAGGGACTTCCCGAACACTGAAGCTTTCTTT
TRBD1	TRBV5-1	TRBJ1-6	.	CASSFVMTGWKGITSPLHF	TGCGCCAGCAGCTTCGTTATGACAGGGTGGAAGGGTATCACATCACCCCTCCACTTT
.	TRBV9	TRBJ2-7	.	CASSVVGPYEQYF	TGTGCCAGCAGCGTAGTAGGCCCCTACGAGCAGTACTTC
.	TRBV5-1	TRBJ1-2	.	CASSAGGENYGYTF	TGCGCCAGCAGCGCCGGGGGGGAAAACTATGGCTACACCTTC
TRBD2	TRBV7-2	TRBJ2-3	.	CASSIASGVTDTQYF	TGTGCCAGCAGCATCGCTAGCGGGGTCACAGATACGCAGTATTTT
.	TRBV3-1/TRBV3-2	TRBJ1-1	.	CASRGTEAFF	TGTGCCAGCAGGGGGACTGAAGCTTTCTTT
.	TRBV12-3/TRBV12-4	TRBJ2-4	.	CASGGDIRDIQYF	TGTGCCAGCGGGGGAGATATCAGAGACATTCAGTACTTC
.	TRBV27	TRBJ2-7	.	CASSLFSGSYEQYF	TGTGCCAGCAGTTTGTTCTCAGGGTCCTACGAGCAGTACTTC
.	TRBV6-2/TRBV6-3	TRBJ1-6	.	CASSYRQTNSPLHF	TGTGCCAGCAGTTACCGGCAGACAAATTCACCCCTCCACTTT
.	TRBV28	TRBJ1-4	once	CASGVTNEKLFF	TGTGCCAGCGGCGTAACTAATGAAAAACTGTTTTTT
.	TRBV6-6	TRBJ1-5	.	CASSASPGSGNQPQHF	TGTGCCAGCAGTGCCAGTCCCGGGAGCGGCAATCAGCCCCAGCATTTT
.	TRBV19	TRBJ1-5	once	CASSQGPVLHF	TGTGCCAGTAGTCAAGGTCCTGTCTTGCATTTT